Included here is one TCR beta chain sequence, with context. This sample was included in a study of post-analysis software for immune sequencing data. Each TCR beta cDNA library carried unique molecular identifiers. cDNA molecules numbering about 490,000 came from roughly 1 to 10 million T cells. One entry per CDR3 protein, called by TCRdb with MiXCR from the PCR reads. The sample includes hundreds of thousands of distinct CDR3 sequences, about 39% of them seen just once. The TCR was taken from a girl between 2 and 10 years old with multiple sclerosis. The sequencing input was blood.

For the CDR3, the DNA is TGTGCCAGCAGCTTTACTAGCGCGTACGAGCAGTACTTC. Its translation: CASSFTSAYEQYF. The chain carries TRBV7-9 and TRBJ2-7; 7 bases map to TRBD2. The germline V gene encodes CDR1 SEHNR and CDR2 FQNEAQ (reference sequence). Trimming cost V 3 bases and J 4 bases; bases outside gene matches: 3. CDR3 length: 13 amino acids.